This record covers a single TCR beta chain. This record comes from a study of blood T cell repertoires in COVID-19. The CDR3 extends over 14 amino acids. The V gene end was trimmed by 4 bases and the J gene end by 7 bases; junction bases not matched to a gene: 8. Germline V gene lookup returns CDR1 GTSNPN and CDR2 SVGIG (reference sequence). The assay was immunoSEQ multiplex PCR, and TCRdb's table has in-frame clones only and misses some. The profile shows some 210,000 clones, approximately 86% of them singletons. The source is a man between 18 and 35 years old with acute COVID-19. The rearrangement joins TRBV30 to TRBJ1-5; 9 nucleotides agree with TRBD1. The source material was PBMCs or T cells enriched from blood (not recorded which). The CDR3 DNA reads as TGTGCCTGGAACCCGGGACAGGGAAACCAGCCCCAGCATTTT. Its protein product is CAWNPGQGNQPQHF.